This entry concerns a single TCR beta chain. This clone's antigen is unknown. The junction shows a germline mismatch at one end, possibly a read error. On a MiSeq, deep resolution sequencing aimed for a depth between 1 in 1 million and 1 in 200,000 T cells, with each clonotype covered 10x on average. The immunoSEQ hsTCRB Kit was used to generate TCR beta libraries. The paper's data handling went like this. Data were analyzed with ImmunoSEQ Data Assistant and ImmunoSEQ Analyzer, with V, D and J genes assigned per IMGT definitions. Clonality, with values ranging from 0 to 1, was calculated as one minus the normalized Shannon entropy of productive rearrangement frequencies. Public clonotype analysis was restricted to overrepresented clonotypes comprising at least 0.05% of each patient's repertoire. Repertoires from thirteen age-matched healthy donors in immuneACCESS were used as clonality controls. TCRdb provides this immuneACCESS table in a form limited to in-frame rearrangements. Some clones are lacking; in checked studies, under half of them reflect an unresolved V gene, and why the rest are absent is not known. V, J and clone size were drawn from that table, and D and trimming were deduced from the DNA. This sample comprises roughly 200,000 clones, more than 75% of them detected only once. Clones ranked in the top ten supply around 10% of the sample.

From its cysteine to its phenylalanine, the CDR3 spans 16 amino acids. CDR3 DNA is the only sequence kept; it has 48 bases, read in frame from the first base. CDR1 and CDR2, per the germline V gene (reference sequence), are PRHDT and FYEKMQ. The data are from a study of cytotoxic CD8 clonotypes in ibrutinib-treated CLL (dated by TCRdb to the early 2020s). In terms of the full investigation: The cohort had around twelve relapsed/refractory and approximately 15 treatment-naive patients; approximately 18 were IGHV unmutated. Partial responses were observed in about 24 patients and complete responses in 2; after a median follow-up of around 68 months, remission was maintained in approximately 14 patients and progression was observed in approximately 12. The response samples were drawn at a median of roughly eleven months into treatment, with a range of roughly 6 to 36 months. An average of around 250,000 productive templates and some 99,000 productive rearrangements was obtained per sample. Of the approximately 87 participants in the trial, about two dozen had longitudinal samples available. Cryopreserved peripheral blood mononuclear cells were collected before treatment, at response, and at either disease progression or sustained remission. All remission and progressive disease samples were collected while patients were still receiving ibrutinib. Study-wide findings and limitations: At ibrutinib response clonality went up, during sustained remission it held steady, and at progression it dropped back toward baseline. Lymph node repertoires were not examined, and the timing of sampling was not matched between patients in sustained remission and those whose disease progressed. Baseline clonality was found to be higher than that of age-matched healthy donors and was strongly correlated with circulating CD8+ T-cell counts. Public clonotypes were rare and either shrank or stayed stable during treatment, and the rise in clonality at ibrutinib response reflected expansion of private clonotypes.

In light of the paper, this sample's time point label describes: approximately 11 months on ibrutinib. For TCR beta library preparation, approximately 2.2 micrograms of genomic DNA were isolated from cryopreserved PBMCs. High-throughput TCR beta sequencing was performed on longitudinal blood samples from CLL patients receiving ibrutinib monotherapy. The patients took part in an open-label, single-center phase 2 trial of ibrutinib monotherapy. The sequencing used PBMCs, collected after 12 months of ibrutinib treatment. The receptor's source is a human donor with chronic lymphocytic leukemia. The chain is made from TRBV13 and TRBJ2-3; the D gene is possibly TRBD2, with 6 bases matching. For the CDR3, the sequence is CASSLAGGVTTDTQYF. The nucleotide sequence reads TGTGCCAGCAGTTTAGCTGGAGGGGTTACCACAGATACGCAGTATTTT.